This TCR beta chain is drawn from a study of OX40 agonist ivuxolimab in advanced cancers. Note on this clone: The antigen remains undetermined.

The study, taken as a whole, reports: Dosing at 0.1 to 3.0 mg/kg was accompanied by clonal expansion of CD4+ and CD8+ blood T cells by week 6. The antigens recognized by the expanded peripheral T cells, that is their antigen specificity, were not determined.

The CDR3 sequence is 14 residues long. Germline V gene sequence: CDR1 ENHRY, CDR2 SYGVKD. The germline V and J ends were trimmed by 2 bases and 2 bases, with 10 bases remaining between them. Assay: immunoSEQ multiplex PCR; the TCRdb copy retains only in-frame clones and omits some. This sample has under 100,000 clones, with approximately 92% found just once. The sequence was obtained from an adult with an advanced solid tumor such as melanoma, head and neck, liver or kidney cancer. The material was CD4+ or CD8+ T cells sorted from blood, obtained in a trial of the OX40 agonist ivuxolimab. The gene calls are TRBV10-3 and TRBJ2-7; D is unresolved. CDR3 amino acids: CAISETELTYEQYF. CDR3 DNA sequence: TGTGCCATCAGTGAGACAGAACTTACCTACGAGCAGTACTTC.